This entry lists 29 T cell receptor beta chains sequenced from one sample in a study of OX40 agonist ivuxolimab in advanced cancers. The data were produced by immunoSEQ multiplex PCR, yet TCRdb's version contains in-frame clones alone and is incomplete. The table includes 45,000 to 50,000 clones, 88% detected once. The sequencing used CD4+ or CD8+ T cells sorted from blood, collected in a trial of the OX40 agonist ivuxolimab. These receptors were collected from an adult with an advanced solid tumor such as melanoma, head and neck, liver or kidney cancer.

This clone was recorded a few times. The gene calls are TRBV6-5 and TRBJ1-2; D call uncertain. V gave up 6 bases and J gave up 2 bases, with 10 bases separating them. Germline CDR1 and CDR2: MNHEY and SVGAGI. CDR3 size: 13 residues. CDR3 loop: CASRQEINYGYTF. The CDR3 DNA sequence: TGTGCCAGCAGACAAGAAATAAACTATGGCTACACCTTC.

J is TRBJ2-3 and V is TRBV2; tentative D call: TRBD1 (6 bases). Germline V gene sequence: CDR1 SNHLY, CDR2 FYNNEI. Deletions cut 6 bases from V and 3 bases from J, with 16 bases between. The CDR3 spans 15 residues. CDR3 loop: CASRKGTGRTDTQYF. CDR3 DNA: TGTGCCAGCAGAAAAGGAACAGGGCGGACAGATACGCAGTATTTT.

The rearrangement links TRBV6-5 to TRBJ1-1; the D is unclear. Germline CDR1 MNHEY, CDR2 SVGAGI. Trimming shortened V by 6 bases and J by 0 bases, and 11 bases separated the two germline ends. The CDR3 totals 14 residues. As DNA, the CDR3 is TGTGCCAGCAGCCCCACGACACTGAACACTGAAGCTTTCTTT. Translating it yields CASSPTTLNTEAFF.

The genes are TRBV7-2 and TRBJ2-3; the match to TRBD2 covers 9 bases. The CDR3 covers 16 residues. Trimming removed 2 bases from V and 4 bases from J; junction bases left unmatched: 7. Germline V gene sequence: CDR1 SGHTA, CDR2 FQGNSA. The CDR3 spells CASSLRAAGGADTQYF. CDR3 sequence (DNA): TGTGCCAGCAGCTTAAGGGCAGCGGGGGGCGCAGATACGCAGTATTTT.

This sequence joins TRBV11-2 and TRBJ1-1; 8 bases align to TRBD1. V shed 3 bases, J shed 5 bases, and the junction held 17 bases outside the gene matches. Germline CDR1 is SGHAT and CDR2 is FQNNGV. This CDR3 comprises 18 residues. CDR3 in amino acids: CASSLARGRAGGRTEAFF. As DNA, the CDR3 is TGTGCCAGCAGCTTGGCCAGGGGGCGCGCGGGTGGCCGGACTGAAGCTTTCTTT.

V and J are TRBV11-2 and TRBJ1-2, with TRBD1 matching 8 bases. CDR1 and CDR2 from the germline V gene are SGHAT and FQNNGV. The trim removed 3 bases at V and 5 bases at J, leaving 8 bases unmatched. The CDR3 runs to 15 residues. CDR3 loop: CASSLTSGTGYGYTF. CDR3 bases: TGTGCCAGCAGCTTGACCTCCGGGACAGGATATGGCTACACCTTC.

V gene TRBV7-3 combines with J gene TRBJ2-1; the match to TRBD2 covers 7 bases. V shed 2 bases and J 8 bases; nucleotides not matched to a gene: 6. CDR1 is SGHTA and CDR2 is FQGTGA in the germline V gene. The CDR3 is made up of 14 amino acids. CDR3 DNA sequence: TGTGCCAGCAGCTTAGCGGGAGTATTCGATGAGCAGTTCTTC. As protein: CASSLAGVFDEQFF.

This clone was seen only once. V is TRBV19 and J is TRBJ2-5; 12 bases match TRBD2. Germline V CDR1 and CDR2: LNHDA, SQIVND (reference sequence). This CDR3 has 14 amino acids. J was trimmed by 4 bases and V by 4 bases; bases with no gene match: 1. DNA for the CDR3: TGTGCCAGTAGTACGACTAGCGGGAGAGAGACCCAGTACTTC. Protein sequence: CASSTTSGRETQYF. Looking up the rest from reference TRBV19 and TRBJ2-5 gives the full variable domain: DGGITQSPKYLFRKEGQNVTLSCEQNLNHDAMYWYRQDPGQGLRLIYYSQIVNDFQKGDIAEGYSVSREKKESFPLTVTSAQKNPTAFYLCASSTTSGRETQYFGPGTRLLVL.

Here the CDR3 reads CASSLFSLSSYNEQFF. CDR3 coding DNA: TGTGCCAGCAGCCTCTTTTCCCTTTCCTCCTACAATGAGCAGTTCTTC. The chain combines TRBV7-6 with TRBJ2-1, with D unclear. The germline CDR1 and CDR2 sequences are SGHVS and FNYEAQ. V was pared by 5 bases and J by 0 bases, with 14 bases between. CDR3 length: 16 residues.

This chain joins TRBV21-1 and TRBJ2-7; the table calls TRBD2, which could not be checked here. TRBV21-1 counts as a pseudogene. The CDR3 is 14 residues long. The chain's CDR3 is CASSKGREQYEQYF. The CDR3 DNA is TGTGCCAGCAGCAAAGGACGGGAGCAGTACGAGCAGTACTTC.

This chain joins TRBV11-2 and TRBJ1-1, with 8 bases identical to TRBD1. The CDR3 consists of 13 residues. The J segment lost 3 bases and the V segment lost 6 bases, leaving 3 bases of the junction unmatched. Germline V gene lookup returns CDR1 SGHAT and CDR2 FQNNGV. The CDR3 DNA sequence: TGTGCCAGCAGTCAGGGGGCGGACACTGAAGCTTTCTTT. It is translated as CASSQGADTEAFF.

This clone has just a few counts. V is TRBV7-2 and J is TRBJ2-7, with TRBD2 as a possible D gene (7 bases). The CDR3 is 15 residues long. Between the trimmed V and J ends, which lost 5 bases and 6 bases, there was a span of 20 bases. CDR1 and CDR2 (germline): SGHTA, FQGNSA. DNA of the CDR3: TGTGCCAGCAGCGCAGGACTAGGGGGTTATTTCGAGCAGTACTTC. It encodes CASSAGLGGYFEQYF.

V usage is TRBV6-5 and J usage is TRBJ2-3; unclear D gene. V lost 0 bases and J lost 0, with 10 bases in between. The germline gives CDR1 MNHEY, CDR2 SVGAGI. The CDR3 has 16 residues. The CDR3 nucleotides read TGTGCCAGCAGTTACTCGAGTGGCAGTAGCACAGATACGCAGTATTTT. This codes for CASSYSSGSSTDTQYF.

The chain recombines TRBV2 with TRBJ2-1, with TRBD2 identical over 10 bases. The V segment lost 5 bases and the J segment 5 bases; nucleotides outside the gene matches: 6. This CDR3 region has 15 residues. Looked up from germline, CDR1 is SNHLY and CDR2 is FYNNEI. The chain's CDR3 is CASSRGLAGDNEQFF. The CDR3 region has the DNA TGTGCCAGCAGTCGTGGGCTAGCGGGAGACAATGAGCAGTTCTTC.

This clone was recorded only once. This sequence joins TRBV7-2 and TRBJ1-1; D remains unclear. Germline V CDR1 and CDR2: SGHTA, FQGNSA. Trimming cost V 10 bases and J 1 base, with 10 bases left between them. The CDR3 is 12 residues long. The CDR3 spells CATGRKNTEAFF. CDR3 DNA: TGTGCCACAGGACGGAAGAACACTGAAGCTTTCTTT.

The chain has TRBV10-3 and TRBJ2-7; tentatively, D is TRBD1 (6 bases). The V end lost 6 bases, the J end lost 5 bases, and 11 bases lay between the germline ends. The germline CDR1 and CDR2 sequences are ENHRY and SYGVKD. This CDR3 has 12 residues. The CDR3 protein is CAIRQGSHEQYF. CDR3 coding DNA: TGTGCCATCAGACAGGGTAGCCACGAGCAGTACTTC.

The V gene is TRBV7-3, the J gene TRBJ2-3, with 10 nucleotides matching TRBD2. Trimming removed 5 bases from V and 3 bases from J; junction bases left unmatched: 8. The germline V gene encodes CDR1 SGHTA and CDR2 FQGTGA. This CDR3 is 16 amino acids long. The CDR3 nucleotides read TGTGCCAGCAGCCCCCAGGGTAGCGGGAGGACAGATACGCAGTATTTT. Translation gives CASSPQGSGRTDTQYF.

Here the CDR3 DNA reads TGTGCCAGCAGTCACTACAATGAGCAGTTCTTC. As protein: CASSHYNEQFF. This rearrangement joins TRBV27 to TRBJ2-1; D uncertain. This CDR3 comprises 11 residues. The V and J ends lost 5 bases and 3 bases respectively, with 2 bases between them. Germline V gene sequence: CDR1 MNHEY, CDR2 SMNVEV (reference sequence).

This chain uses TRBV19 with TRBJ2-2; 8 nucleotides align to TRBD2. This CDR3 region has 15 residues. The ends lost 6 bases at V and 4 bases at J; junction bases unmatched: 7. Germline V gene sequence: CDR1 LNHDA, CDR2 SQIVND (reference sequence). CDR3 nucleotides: TGTGCCAGTAGCCCTGGGGCGGGAGGCACCGGGGAGCTGTTTTTT. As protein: CASSPGAGGTGELFF.

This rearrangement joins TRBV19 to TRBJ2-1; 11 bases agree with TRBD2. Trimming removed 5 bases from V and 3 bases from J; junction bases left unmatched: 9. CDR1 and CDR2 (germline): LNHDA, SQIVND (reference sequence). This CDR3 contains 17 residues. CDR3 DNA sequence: TGTGCCAGTAGTCGGCGGCTAGCGGGAGGTCTCTACAATGAGCAGTTCTTC. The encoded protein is CASSRRLAGGLYNEQFF.

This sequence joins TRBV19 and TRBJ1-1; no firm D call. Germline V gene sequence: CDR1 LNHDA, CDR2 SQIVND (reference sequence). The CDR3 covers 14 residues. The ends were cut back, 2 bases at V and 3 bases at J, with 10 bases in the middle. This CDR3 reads CASSISGGDTEAFF. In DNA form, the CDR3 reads TGTGCCAGTAGTATATCCGGCGGGGACACTGAAGCTTTCTTT.

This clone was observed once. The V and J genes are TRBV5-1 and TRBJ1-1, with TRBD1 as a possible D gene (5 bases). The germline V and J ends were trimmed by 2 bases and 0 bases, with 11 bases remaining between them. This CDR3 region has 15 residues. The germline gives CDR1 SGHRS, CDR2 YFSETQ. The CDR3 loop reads CASSFSGGLNTEAFF. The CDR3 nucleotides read TGCGCCAGCAGCTTTTCCGGGGGGTTGAACACTGAAGCTTTCTTT.

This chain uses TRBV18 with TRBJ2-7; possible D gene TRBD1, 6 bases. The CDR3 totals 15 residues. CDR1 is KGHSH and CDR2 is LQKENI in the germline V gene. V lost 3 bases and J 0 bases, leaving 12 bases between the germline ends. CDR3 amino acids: CASSPKQGASYEQYF. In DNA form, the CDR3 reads TGTGCCAGCTCACCGAAACAGGGCGCCTCCTACGAGCAGTACTTC.

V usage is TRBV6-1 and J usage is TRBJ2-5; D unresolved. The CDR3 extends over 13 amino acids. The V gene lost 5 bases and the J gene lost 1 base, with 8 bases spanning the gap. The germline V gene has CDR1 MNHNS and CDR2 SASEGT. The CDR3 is CASSTGIQETQYF. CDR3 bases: TGTGCCAGCAGTACCGGAATCCAAGAGACCCAGTACTTC.

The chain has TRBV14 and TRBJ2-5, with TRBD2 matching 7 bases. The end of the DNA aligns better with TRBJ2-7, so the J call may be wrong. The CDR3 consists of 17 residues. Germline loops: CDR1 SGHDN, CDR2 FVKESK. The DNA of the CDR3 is TGTGCCAGCAGCCAAATCAAGGGAAGCGGGACCTCCTACGAGCAGTACTTC. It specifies CASSQIKGSGTSYEQYF.

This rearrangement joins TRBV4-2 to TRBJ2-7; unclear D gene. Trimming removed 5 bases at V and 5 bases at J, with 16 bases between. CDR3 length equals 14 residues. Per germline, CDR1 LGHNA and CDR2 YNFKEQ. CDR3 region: CASSSRLSPHEQYF. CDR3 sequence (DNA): TGTGCCAGCAGCTCTCGACTCTCCCCCCACGAGCAGTACTTC.

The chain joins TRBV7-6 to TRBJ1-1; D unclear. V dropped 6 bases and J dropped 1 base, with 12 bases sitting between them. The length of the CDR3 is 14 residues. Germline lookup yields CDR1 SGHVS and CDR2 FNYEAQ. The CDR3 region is CASRSTLRNTEAFF. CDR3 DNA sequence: TGTGCCAGCAGGTCAACCCTTAGGAACACTGAAGCTTTCTTT.

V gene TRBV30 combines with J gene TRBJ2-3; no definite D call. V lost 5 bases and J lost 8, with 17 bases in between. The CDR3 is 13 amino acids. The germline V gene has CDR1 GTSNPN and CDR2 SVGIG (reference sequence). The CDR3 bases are TGTGCCTGGGATAAAGGATACGATGCTACGCAGTATTTT. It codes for CAWDKGYDATQYF.

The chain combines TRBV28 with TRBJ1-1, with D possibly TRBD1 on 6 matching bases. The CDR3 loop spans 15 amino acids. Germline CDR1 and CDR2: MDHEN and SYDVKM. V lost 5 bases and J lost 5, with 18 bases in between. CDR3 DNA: TGTGCCAGCAGTCTTCAGACAGGTTGGGTAACTGAAGCTTTCTTT. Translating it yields CASSLQTGWVTEAFF.